These 11 T cell receptor beta chains were sequenced from one sample in a study of blood T cell repertoires in COVID-19 (dated by TCRdb to the early 2020s). Library construction relied on the immunoSEQ multiplex PCR assay. TCRdb holds this immuneACCESS table with in-frame rearrangements only. Some clones are missing; in checked studies, unresolved V genes explain under half, and the rest has no known cause. This sample gives over 200,000 clones in total; roughly nine tenths of them show up just once. Over 3% of the sample is taken by the ten largest. Sequencing was done on a sample of PBMCs or T cells enriched from blood (not recorded which). These receptors all come from a woman in her forties or fifties in a cohort exposed to, infected with or recovered from COVID-19 (not recorded which).

The V gene is TRBV6-5, the J gene TRBJ1-2; TRBD1 aligns across 8 bases. The germline V gene has CDR1 MNHEY and CDR2 SVGAGI. The length of the CDR3 is 14 residues. The junction had 3 bases not matched to a gene; V was cut back by 0 bases and J by 6 bases. The CDR3 DNA reads as TGTGCCAGCAGTTACTCGTACAGGGGGAATGGCTACACCTTC. Amino acids: CASSYSYRGNGYTF.

V is TRBV3-1 (or the pseudogene TRBV3-2) and J is TRBJ2-1; no clear D gene. Trimming pared 0 bases from V and 5 bases from J, leaving 8 bases between. This CDR3 comprises 14 residues. CDR1 is LGHDT, CDR2 YNNKEL, per germline (reference sequence). The chain's CDR3 is CASSQDRSNNEQFF. The CDR3 DNA reads TGTGCCAGCAGCCAAGATCGGAGCAACAATGAGCAGTTCTTC.

This clone was counted a few times. CDR3 in amino acids: CASSHGLSEAFF. CDR3 coding DNA: TGTGCCAGCAGCCACGGTTTATCTGAAGCTTTCTTT. The V and J genes are TRBV3-1 (or the pseudogene TRBV3-2) and TRBJ1-1; no reliable D call. With 3 bases removed from V and 6 bases from J, the gap between germline ends came to 8 bases. CDR1 LGHDT and CDR2 YNNKEL come from the germline V gene (reference sequence). The CDR3 covers 12 residues.

The chain is built from TRBV27 and TRBJ1-2; no reliable D call. Looked up from germline, CDR1 is MNHEY and CDR2 is SMNVEV (reference sequence). This CDR3 has 13 residues. V dropped 5 bases and J dropped 5 bases, with 12 bases sitting between them. This CDR3 reads CASSVSAVYGYTF. DNA for the CDR3: TGTGCCAGCAGTGTCTCGGCGGTATATGGCTACACCTTC.

The CDR3 bases are TGCGCCAGCAGCCTCGGACAGGGGGCCCAGTTTTCACCCCTCCACTTT. It yields the protein CASSLGQGAQFSPLHF. V gene TRBV4-3 combines with J gene TRBJ1-6; TRBD1 aligns across 11 bases. The CDR3 is made up of 16 amino acids. In germline, CDR1 is LGHNA, CDR2 YSLEER. Germline trimming cut 4 bases from V and 9 bases from J; bases unmatched to any gene: 8.

This clone was seen once. The genes are TRBV5-1 and TRBJ2-2; 10 bases agree with TRBD1. The V segment lost 9 bases and the J segment 4 bases; nucleotides outside the gene matches: 12. The CDR3 loop spans 16 amino acids. The germline CDR1 and CDR2 sequences are SGHRS and YFSETQ. The CDR3: CATTDRGRSITGELFF. The CDR3 DNA follows: TGCGCCACCACAGACAGGGGGCGTTCGATCACCGGGGAGCTGTTTTTT. Complete variable domain (other parts from reference TRBV5-1 and TRBJ2-2): KAGVTQTPRYLIKTRGQQVTLSCSPISGHRSVSWYQQTPGQGLQFLFEYFSETQRNKGNFPGRFSGRQFSNSRSEMNVSTLELGDSALYLCATTDRGRSITGELFFGEGSRLTVL.

The V call is TRBV30, the J call TRBJ2-5, with TRBD1 matching 7 bases. V trimming: 5 bases; J trimming: 5 bases; junction bases outside the gene matches: 8. The CDR3 sequence is 13 residues long. Germline V gene lookup returns CDR1 GTSNPN and CDR2 SVGIG (reference sequence). The CDR3 sequence: CAWDRDLQETQYF. The CDR3 DNA reads as TGTGCCTGGGACAGGGATCTTCAGGAGACCCAGTACTTC.

The chain is built from TRBV3-1 (or the pseudogene TRBV3-2) and TRBJ1-1, with a weak D call TRBD1 (6 bases). V dropped 4 bases and J dropped 0 bases, with 9 bases sitting between them. This CDR3 is built from 14 residues. Germline V gives CDR1 LGHDT, CDR2 YNNKEL (reference sequence). The CDR3 DNA reads as TGTGCCAGCAGCCTCGGGACAATGAACACTGAAGCTTTCTTT. It translates to CASSLGTMNTEAFF.

The chain recombines TRBV2 with TRBJ2-2; TRBD2 is a possible D gene (6 bases). Germline V lookup: CDR1 SNHLY, CDR2 FYNNEI. The CDR3 sequence is 14 residues long. The ends were cut back, 8 bases at V and 6 bases at J, with 16 bases in the middle. CDR3 protein: CASGTTSHAGELFF. Here the CDR3 DNA reads TGTGCCAGCGGGACGACTAGTCACGCCGGGGAGCTGTTTTTT.

This sequence joins TRBV4-2 and TRBJ1-4; D is ambiguous. CDR3 length: 15 amino acids. The V gene's germline CDR1 is LGHNA and CDR2 YNFKEQ. V dropped 1 base and J dropped 8 bases, with 14 bases sitting between them. DNA of the CDR3: TGTGCCAGCAGCCAAGGGAGTCACGGAGGAGAAAAACTGTTTTTT. Residues: CASSQGSHGGEKLFF.

This rearrangement joins TRBV19 to TRBJ2-7, with D possibly being TRBD2 (6 bases). Per the germline V gene, CDR1 is LNHDA and CDR2 is SQIVND (reference sequence). V was pared by 5 bases and J by 3 bases, with 20 bases between. The CDR3 covers 16 residues. The CDR3, as DNA: TGTGCCAGTAGTGTCAGAGGAGGGCATGGCTTCTACGAGCAGTACTTC. Translated: CASSVRGGHGFYEQYF.